Listed below are T cell receptor beta chains from one sample, sequenced in a study of long-term antiretroviral therapy in people with HIV. The protocol was immunoSEQ multiplex PCR, while the TCRdb copy is restricted to in-frame clones and leaves out a portion. This table holds 25,000 to 35,000 clones, about 93% found once. The source material was unsorted PBMCs, sampled approximately 6.3 years after starting antiretroviral therapy. These receptors all stem from a woman in her thirties or forties with HIV. Each CDR3 is given with its conserved first and last residue. Fields, in order: J gene, D gene, clone size, V gene, CDR3 DNA, CDR3 protein. D genes are given only for firm matches. Clone size appears in some rows only: once, few, many, or a class for an expanded clone.

TRBJ2-5 | TRBD2 | NA | TRBV4-2 | TGTGCCAGCAGCCAAGGGACTAGCGGGGGCCAAGAGACCCAGTACTTC | CASSQGTSGGQETQYF
TRBJ1-3 | NA | once | TRBV30 | TGTGCCTGGAAAAAAGCTGGAAACACCATATATTTT | CAWKKAGNTIYF
TRBJ2-7 | NA | NA | TRBV5-1 | TGCGCCAGCAGCTCTTCCCGATCCTACGAGCAGTACTTC | CASSSSRSYEQYF
TRBJ1-5 | TRBD1 | NA | TRBV5-5 | TGTGCCAGCAGCTTTGGACAGGGAATCAATCAGCCCCAGCATTTT | CASSFGQGINQPQHF
TRBJ1-1 | TRBD1 | NA | TRBV6-5 | TGTGCCAGCACAGGGGACAGGGCTCGAGGCTCTGAAGCTTTCTTT | CASTGDRARGSEAFF
TRBJ2-1 | TRBD1 | NA | TRBV19 | TGTGCCAGTAGTTTCTCCGGGGACGGACAGGGTCAGTTCTTC | CASSFSGDGQGQFF
TRBJ1-2 | NA | NA | TRBV6-1 | TGTGCCATCCCCTTGACGGCCTATGGCTACACCTTC | CAIPLTAYGYTF
TRBJ2-7 | TRBD2 | NA | TRBV9 | TGTGCCAGCAGCGTCACTATAGCGGGGGGGCGGGACGAGCAGTACTTC | CASSVTIAGGRDEQYF
TRBJ1-4 | TRBD1 | NA | TRBV6-1 | TGTGCCAGCACCGGACAGGGGGCTAATGAAAAACTGTTTTTT | CASTGQGANEKLFF
TRBJ2-6 | TRBD1 | NA | TRBV2 | TGTGCCAGCAGGACAGGGCTTTCGGGGGCCAACGTCCTGACTTTC | CASRTGLSGANVLTF
TRBJ2-7 | TRBD2 | NA | TRBV4-3 | TGCGCCAGCAGCCATGAAAAAGGCGGGGGGAACGAGCAGTACTTC | CASSHEKGGGNEQYF
TRBJ1-6 | NA | once | TRBV5-6 | TGTGCCAGCAGCTTAGGGAGGGGTAATTCACCCCTCCACTTT | CASSLGRGNSPLHF
TRBJ2-6 | NA | NA | TRBV6-1 | TGTGCCAGCAGTGAAGAAGGCGTATACTCTGGGGCCAACGTCCTGACTTTC | CASSEEGVYSGANVLTF
TRBJ2-7 | NA | NA | TRBV4-3 | TGCGCCAGCAGCCAAGATCATGTGATAGCGGTCTACGAGCAGTACTTC | CASSQDHVIAVYEQYF
TRBJ2-2 | TRBD1 | NA | TRBV5-4 | TGTGCCAGCAGCAACCGGGACAGCTGGCGCTCCGGAACCGGGGAGCTGTTTTTT | CASSNRDSWRSGTGELFF
TRBJ2-5 | NA | NA | TRBV30 | TGTGCCTGGAGCAACCAGGGAGAGACCCAGTACTTC | CAWSNQGETQYF
TRBJ1-2 | NA | once | TRBV6-6 | TGTGCCAGCAGTTACTCGGGAACTGCCCTCTATGGCTACACCTTC | CASSYSGTALYGYTF
TRBJ1-1 | NA | NA | TRBV19 | TGTGCCAGTAGTGGCCCGCCAGGGGACACTGAAGCTTTCTTT | CASSGPPGDTEAFF
TRBJ1-2 | NA | NA | TRBV6-1 | TGTGCCAGCAGTGAAGGGCAGGGTGAGCGTGGCTACACCTTC | CASSEGQGERGYTF
TRBJ1-1 | NA | NA | TRBV4-1 | TGCGCCAGCAGCAGGGGGAACACTGAAGCTTTCTTT | CASSRGNTEAFF
TRBJ1-1 | NA | NA | TRBV7-9 | TGTGCCAGCAGCTTAGGGGCAAACACTGAAGCTTTCTTT | CASSLGANTEAFF
TRBJ2-2 | TRBD2 | NA | TRBV10-3 | TGTGCCATCAGTGGAATAGCGGGGCCTAACACCGGGGAGCTGTTTTTT | CAISGIAGPNTGELFF
TRBJ1-2 | NA | NA | TRBV27 | TGTGCCAGCAGTCCCGGGACTTATGGCTACACCTTC | CASSPGTYGYTF
TRBJ1-6 | NA | NA | TRBV6-5 | TGTGCCAGCTTGGGAAGGGGGACTAATTCACCCCTCCACTTT | CASLGRGTNSPLHF
TRBJ2-3 | TRBD1 | NA | TRBV7-7 | TGTGCCAGCAGCTTATCCTGGGACAGAACAGATACGCAGTATTTT | CASSLSWDRTDTQYF
TRBJ1-2 | NA | NA | TRBV18 | TGTGCCAGCTCACCCGGGGCAGACACTAACTATGGCTACACCTTC | CASSPGADTNYGYTF
TRBJ2-1 | NA | NA | TRBV15 | TGTGCCACCAGCAGGGGCGAAGGTGAGCAGTTCTTC | CATSRGEGEQFF
TRBJ2-4 | NA | NA | TRBV5-6 | TGTGCCAGCAGCCCGGCCGGGATTAACATTCAGTACTTC | CASSPAGINIQYF